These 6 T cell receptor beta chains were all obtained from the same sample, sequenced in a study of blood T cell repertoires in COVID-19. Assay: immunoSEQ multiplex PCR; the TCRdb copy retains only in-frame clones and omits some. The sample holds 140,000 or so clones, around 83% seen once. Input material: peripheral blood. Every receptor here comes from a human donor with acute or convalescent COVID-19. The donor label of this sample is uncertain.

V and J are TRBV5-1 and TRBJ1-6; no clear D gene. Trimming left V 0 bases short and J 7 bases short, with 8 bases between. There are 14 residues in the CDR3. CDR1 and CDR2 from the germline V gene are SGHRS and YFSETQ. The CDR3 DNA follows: TGCGCCAGCAGCTTGGATCCGGGAAATTCACCCCTCCACTTT. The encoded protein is CASSLDPGNSPLHF.

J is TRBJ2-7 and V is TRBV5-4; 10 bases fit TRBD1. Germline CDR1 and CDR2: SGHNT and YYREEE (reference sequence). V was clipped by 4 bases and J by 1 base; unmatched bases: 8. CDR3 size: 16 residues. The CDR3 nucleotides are TGTGCCAGCAGCCCCGGGACAGGGGAAATTTCCTACGAGCAGTACTTC. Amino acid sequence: CASSPGTGEISYEQYF.

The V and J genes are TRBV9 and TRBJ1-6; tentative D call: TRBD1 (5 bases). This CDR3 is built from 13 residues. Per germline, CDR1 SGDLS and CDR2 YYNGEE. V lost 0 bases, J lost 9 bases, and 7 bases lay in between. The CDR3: CASSVAGGSPLHF. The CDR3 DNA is TGTGCCAGCAGCGTAGCCGGGGGTTCACCCCTCCACTTT. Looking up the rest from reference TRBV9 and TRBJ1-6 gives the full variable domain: DSGVTQTPKHLITATGQRVTLRCSPRSGDLSVYWYQQSLDQGLQFLIQYYNGEERAKGNILERFSAQQFPDLHSELNLSSLELGDSALYFCASSVAGGSPLHFGNGTRLTVT.

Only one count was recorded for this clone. The DNA for the CDR3 is TGCGCCAGCAGCCGGACAGGGCGAGGGATGAACACTGAAGCTTTCTTT. Amino acid sequence: CASSRTGRGMNTEAFF. The chain employs TRBV5-1 and TRBJ1-1, with 8 nucleotides matching TRBD1. CDR1 and CDR2 (germline): SGHRS, YFSETQ. This CDR3 is 16 amino acids long. V shed 4 bases and J 0 bases; nucleotides not matched to a gene: 8.

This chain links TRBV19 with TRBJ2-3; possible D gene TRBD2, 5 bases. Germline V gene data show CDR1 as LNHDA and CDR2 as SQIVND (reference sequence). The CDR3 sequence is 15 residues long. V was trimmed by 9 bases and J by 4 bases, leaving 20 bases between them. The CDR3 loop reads CARVTGLSVADTQYF. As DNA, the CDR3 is TGTGCCAGAGTCACGGGCCTTAGCGTAGCAGATACGCAGTATTTT.

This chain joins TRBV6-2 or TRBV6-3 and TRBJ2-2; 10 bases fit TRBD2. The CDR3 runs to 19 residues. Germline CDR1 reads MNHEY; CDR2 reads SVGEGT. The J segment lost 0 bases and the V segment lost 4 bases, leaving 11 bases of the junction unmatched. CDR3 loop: CASSFFFVAGGANTGELFF. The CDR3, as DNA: TGTGCCAGCAGTTTTTTCTTCGTAGCGGGGGGCGCGAACACCGGGGAGCTGTTTTTT.